This T cell receptor (beta chain) was captured by sequencing in a study of T cells in localized non-small cell lung cancer. Study results and limitations: Uninvolved adjacent lung had the highest recorded T cell clonality, with tumor below it. Adjacent lung had a median 57 of the 100 largest tumor clones.

Assay used: immunoSEQ multiplex PCR; TCRdb lists only in-frame clones, some missing. The repertoire holds tens of thousands of clones, with roughly 79% as singletons. Only one count was recorded for this clone. Its antigen is unidentified. There are 15 residues in the CDR3. V dropped 1 base and J dropped 1; count of bases not matched to a gene: 1. The germline V gene encodes CDR1 SGHTA and CDR2 FQGNSA. Sample: peripheral blood mononuclear cells, taken before any cancer treatment. The chain recombines TRBV7-2 with TRBJ2-5; 9 nucleotides line up with TRBD2. This receptor was identified in a man aged 35 to 70 with stage III lung adenocarcinoma. Here the CDR3 DNA reads TGTGCCAGCAGCTTAGGCGGGGGGGCCCAAGAGACCCAGTACTTC. It is translated as CASSLGGGAQETQYF.